The present T cell receptor beta chain was sequenced within a study of cytomegalovirus exposure and HLA in healthy donors (dated by TCRdb to the late 2010s). Regarding the research as a whole: In an earlier analysis of around 540 of the donors, 250 to 350 Gb of sequence data and roughly 100 million unique TCR beta sequences from approximately 180 million T cells were reported. Roughly 5 DR-DQ haplotypes were treated as single units for association and clustering because of strong linkage in the cohort. Among some 410 genotyped donors of the cohort, an average of around 240,000 unique TCR beta nucleotide sequences were sequenced per donor, roughly a sixth of them non-productive. Genome-wide SNP genotypes for about three fifths of the roughly 670 donors were used in a later genetic analysis, which treated that subset as a discovery cohort. The study combined high-throughput TCR immunosequencing, statistical association of individual TCRs with disease status, and machine learning to predict cytomegalovirus infection status. An earlier analysis of approximately 500 of the donors applied high-throughput TCR beta sequencing to assess whether each TCR beta V gene segment acted as functional or pseudogenic. An early release that covered 500 to 800 HLA-typed donors contained about 300 gigabases of sequencing data and about 93 million unique TCR sequences. The number of donors typed differed by locus, with about 629-640 for A, B, C, DRB1 and DQB1, 522 for DQA1, about 610 for DPA1, and about 450 for DPB1. HLA typing included class I and class II loci at four-digit resolution. All discovery cohort repertoires had been generated using a single sequencing platform. A separate validation cohort of 100 to 150 different subjects was used in addition to the approximately 670-subject first cohort. In the later analysis, no new phenotypic data were used to find candidate immune exposures; instead, reliance was placed on TCR beta sequences and their occurrence across donors. The study aimed to test whether signatures of past pathogen exposure could be identified by cataloging public T cell receptors. Of the 398 genotyped donors, roughly 76% were placed in the genetic ancestry cluster associated with self-reported Caucasian donors. Donor age, sex, ethnicity and CMV serostatus were compiled alongside the repertoire data. The study used immunosequencing to profile the T cell repertoires of approximately 690 subjects and linked those repertoires to cytomegalovirus serostatus. A later analysis re-analyzed previously published TCR beta repertoires from roughly 600 donors and added high-resolution HLA genotyping to study TCR occurrence patterns.

The cohort was made up of hundreds of healthy bone marrow donors. Cohort members were all nominally healthy when sampled, although unrecorded immune exposures were likely present. The donor was CMV seronegative and belonged to the group of 350 to 400 seronegative cohort members. A peripheral blood sample was provided by each donor, and peripheral blood mononuclear cells were used for TCR beta sequencing. The Qiagen DNeasy Blood Extraction Kit was used to extract genomic DNA from the blood cell samples. Including cysteine and phenylalanine, the CDR3 has 17 amino acids. The retained sequence is limited to the CDR3, 51 bases, with the frame set at the first base. The germline V gene (reference sequence) specifies MNHEY as CDR1 and SMNVEV as CDR2. V and J are truncated by 5 bases and 3 bases respectively, leaving an intervening sequence of 17 bases. The library was generated by the immunoSEQ multiplex PCR assay. For the multiplex PCR, a mixture combining 60 forward primers for TCR Vbeta segments and 13 reverse primers for TCR Jbeta segments was used. The CDR3 region of rearranged TCR beta genes was amplified from genomic DNA with a multiplex PCR assay. The Illumina HiSeq System was used to sequence the amplified TCR beta libraries as 87-base-pair reads. Per the authors' processing: A later analysis tallied approximately 87 million unique TCR beta chains across the 660 or so repertoires, and about 12 million of those chains were shared by two or more donors. Raw reads were error-corrected and collapsed into unique sequences with a nearest-neighbor algorithm that merged closely related sequences to remove PCR and sequencing errors. Alignment of CDR3 sequences to IMGT reference sequences was used to assign V, D and J gene segments. For a sequence to be retained, a match of at least six nucleotides to both a V gene segment and a J gene segment was required. Rearrangements were called productive when the CDR3 lacked stop codons and stayed in frame with V and J; all others were non-productive. CDR3 was defined according to IMGT convention as the region running from the second conserved V-encoded cysteine to the conserved J-encoded phenylalanine. The earlier analysis of about 570 of the donors excluded any sequence lacking an unambiguous match to a single V gene segment. An earlier analysis of 500 to 600 of the donors classified V segments as functional when productive rearrangements were above 56.7% and as segregating when the standard deviation between donors was above 5%. To diagnose cytomegalovirus status from the catalog of TCR beta chain sequences, a statistical classification framework was built. In a later analysis, V and J genes were assigned by comparing TCR nucleotide sequences against IMGT/GENE-DB human TR gene sequences. In a later analysis, CDR3 sequences and most-parsimonious VDJ recombination scenarios were assigned using the TCRdist pipeline. In a later analysis, each TCR beta chain was defined by its CDR3 amino acid sequence together with its V-gene family, and reads without a unique V-gene family were excluded. To address suspected cross-contamination and a sequencing artifact, a later analysis removed approximately 590 highly shared, low-generation-probability nucleotide sequences. In a later analysis, a clonal expansion index was calculated for each public chain from normalized within-repertoire ranks of inferred template counts. In a later analysis, generation probabilities were computed using a VDJ recombination model fitted to out-of-frame rearrangements, and the results were checked against IGoR. Hypergeometric tests were used in a later analysis to score TCR-TCR, TCR-HLA and TCR-CMV co-occurrence, with a repertoire-size bias correction applied to the TCR pairs. A later analysis estimated false discovery rates by permuting HLA or CMV assignments 20 times. A later analysis grouped co-occurring TCRs with DBSCAN, adding TCRdist sequence similarity when clustering within HLA-allele-positive subsets. Repertoires with fewer than 30,000 or more than 120,000 public chains were left out of co-occurrence clustering, as were five repertoires with anomalous nucleotide sharing. Here the immuneACCESS table is served through TCRdb, limited to in-frame sequences with V and J called. Missing clones are a known gap in these copies; in checked studies unresolved V genes cover under half, and the rest lacks a known reason. That table gives V, J and clone size, and the DNA gave D and trimming. For this sample there are about 99,000 clones; roughly 66% appear just once. The ten largest clones add up to roughly 3.3% of the sample.

Study-level results and caveats: Some IMGT-functional V segments, including TRBV6-2 and TRBV6-3, could not be distinguished by the 87-base-pair reads and were therefore excluded. Correlated functional status among segregating V segments might be attributable to linkage disequilibrium, but an unknown experimental factor could not be ruled out. When HLA alleles, especially DR and DQ, strongly co-occurred, attributing TCR associations to individual alleles was difficult. Most CMV-associated TCR beta chains appeared to be HLA-restricted in a later analysis, and the HLA associations seemed to be driven largely by CMV exposure. The authors suggested that the approach could potentially be generalized to other disease states and immunological phenotypes. In a later analysis, several top co-occurrence clusters were reported to appear linked to parvovirus B19, influenza, CMV and Epstein-Barr virus. Specific HLA alleles were associated with over 15,000 TCR beta sequences at a false discovery rate of 0.05 in a later analysis. In a later analysis, HLA-associated TCR beta chains were found to be more clonally expanded and to have lower generation probabilities than equally common non-associated chains. In a later analysis, TCR association rates were found to vary across HLA loci, with the most associated TCRs seen for DRB1 alleles and the fewest for HLA-C alleles. Roughly uniform sequencing depth across donors was assumed in presence/absence analyses, although this assumption may not hold. The sequencing pipeline was judged likely to have produced a cluster of highly shared sequence variants as a technical artifact. This cohort had only TCR beta chains sequenced, and the lack of alpha or paired-chain data limited which features could be detected. In a later genetic analysis, fewer N-insertions in productive TCRs were reported among donors in an Asian-associated ancestry cluster than the roughly 710-donor mean. In a later genetic analysis, a missense DCLRE1C variant was associated with V-gene and J-gene trimming of TCR beta chains, and the association was replicated in an independent cohort. In vitro tests confirmed that a few of the cytomegalovirus-associated TCR beta chains recognize cytomegalovirus antigens. The earlier analysis of 587 of the donors excluded some 15 rarely observed V segments, including chromosome 9 orphons, because counts were too low. CMV serostatus was the only immune exposure information available for the cohort. Across donors, most TCR sequences were observed very rarely, whereas some public TCRs were present in many individuals. The study listed 150 to 200 TCR beta chains as associated with cytomegalovirus. A further reported finding was that TCR beta sequences accurately predicted the HLA-A and HLA-B alleles for most subjects in the first cohort. Because some donors lacked HLA typing at each locus, the association tests relied only on the typed subset. Broadly in line with IMGT annotations, most TCR beta V segments showed up in productive rearrangements about 87% or about 30% of the time in an earlier analysis of 587 of the donors. Cytomegalovirus status was reported to be diagnosed by the classifier with high specificity and sensitivity in both the original and validation cohorts.

As regards this clone: Its antigen is still unknown. Qualities for individual bases were not recorded, and no much larger clone is one base off.

The clonotype was recovered from a woman between 50 and 59 years old in good health and CMV-seronegative. The chain joins TRBV27 to TRBJ1-6; confidence is insufficient to name the D gene. What was sequenced was PBMCs. The DNA is as follows: TGTGCCAGCAGTCCAGATTATTTCGCCCGCTATAATTCACCCCTCCACTTT. It translates as CASSPDYFARYNSPLHF.